The next 32 T cell receptor beta chains were all read from a single sample in a study of follicular helper T cells after annual influenza vaccination. As to time point: 2015-2016 season, pre-vaccination. This table comes from immunoSEQ multiplex PCR, and its TCRdb copy is limited to in-frame clones, with some not included. The sample consists of 9,400 or so clones, 82% of them appearing once. The source material was CXCR5+ CD38- circulating T follicular helper cells from blood, sampled on the day of influenza vaccination. As for subset: circulating Tfh, non-naive CD4+CXCR5+PD-1+ (ICOS+CD38+ or ICOS-CD38-). All receptors come from an adult who received the influenza vaccine.

The chain couples TRBV6-5 to TRBJ1-1, with 7 bases fitting TRBD1. Germline CDR1 MNHEY, CDR2 SVGAGI. The CDR3 is 14 amino acids. Trimming cost V 6 bases and J 2 bases; bases outside gene matches: 6. This CDR3 is CASRSEGANTEAFF. CDR3 coding DNA: TGTGCCAGCAGAAGTGAGGGGGCAAACACTGAAGCTTTCTTT.

This rearrangement joins TRBV27 to TRBJ1-5; TRBD1 might be the D (5 bases). Germline CDR1 and CDR2: MNHEY and SMNVEV (reference sequence). V was trimmed by 4 bases and J by 2 bases, leaving 15 bases between them. The CDR3 extends over 16 amino acids. As DNA, the CDR3 is TGTGCCAGCAGTTCCCACAATTCGGGGGGCAATCAGCCCCAGCATTTT. Its translation is CASSSHNSGGNQPQHF.

The chain uses TRBV18 and TRBJ2-5; 8 positions match TRBD1. Germline assignment: CDR1 KGHSH and CDR2 LQKENI. V trimming: 4 bases; J trimming: 3 bases; junction bases outside the gene matches: 1. CDR3 size: 13 residues. As DNA, the CDR3 is TGTGCCAGCTCACGGGACAGGAAAGAGACCCAGTACTTC. Translation: CASSRDRKETQYF.

This chain links TRBV6-5 with TRBJ2-1, with 10 bases fitting TRBD1. J was trimmed by 3 bases and V by 5 bases; bases with no gene match: 4. Germline V CDR1 and CDR2: MNHEY, SVGAGI. This CDR3 region has 15 residues. The CDR3 here is CASSRQGAVYNEQFF. CDR3 in DNA: TGTGCCAGCAGTAGACAGGGGGCCGTCTACAATGAGCAGTTCTTC.

V and J are TRBV18 and TRBJ1-3, with 7 bases fitting TRBD1. The CDR3 has 13 amino acids. Per the germline V gene, CDR1 is KGHSH and CDR2 is LQKENI. J lost 2 bases, V lost 6 bases, and 1 base had no gene match. In DNA, the CDR3 is TGTGCCAGCTCGGGGACAGCTGGAAACACCATATATTTT. It is translated as CASSGTAGNTIYF.

This clone showed up just a few times. This sequence joins TRBV4-1 and TRBJ2-7; possibly TRBD1 for D (5 bases). CDR1 is MGHRA and CDR2 is YSYEKL in the germline V gene. Trimming removed 3 bases at V and 6 bases at J, with 15 bases between. The CDR3 is 14 amino acids. DNA for the CDR3: TGCGCCAGCAGCCACAATTGGGGCCAGGGCGAGCAGTACTTC. This encodes CASSHNWGQGEQYF.

This chain connects TRBV28 to TRBJ2-7; TRBD1 aligns across 7 bases. The CDR3 is 14 residues long. V gave up 4 bases and J gave up 2 bases; unmatched junction bases: 5. The V gene's germline CDR1 is MDHEN and CDR2 SYDVKM. The CDR3 loop reads CASSSGTETYEQYF. The CDR3 bases are TGTGCCAGCAGTTCCGGGACAGAAACCTACGAGCAGTACTTC.

The CDR3 DNA reads TGCGCCAGCAGCCCCTCTGACGGAGATACGCAGTATTTT. Translation gives CASSPSDGDTQYF. The rearrangement uses TRBV4-1 and TRBJ2-3; D unresolved. The V end lost 4 bases, the J end lost 5 bases, and 10 bases lay between the germline ends. Germline CDR1 MGHRA, CDR2 YSYEKL. CDR3 length: 13 residues.

The rearrangement links TRBV4-2 to TRBJ1-1; perhaps TRBD1 as D (5 bases). CDR1 is LGHNA and CDR2 is YNFKEQ in the germline V gene. CDR3 length equals 16 residues. Trimming left V 4 bases short and J 1 base short, with 16 bases between. CDR3 protein: CASSPYQGQQNTEAFF. The CDR3 DNA is TGTGCCAGCAGCCCTTATCAGGGCCAACAGAACACTGAAGCTTTCTTT.

This clone was recorded a few times. The chain has TRBV5-1 and TRBJ2-7; no firm D call. This CDR3 region has 13 residues. Per germline, CDR1 SGHRS and CDR2 YFSETQ. V lost 7 bases and J lost 3, with 14 bases in between. CDR3 DNA sequence: TGCGCCAGCTCCATCGACGGTGACTACGAGCAGTACTTC. This gives the protein CASSIDGDYEQYF.

This clone was recorded only once. The chain carries TRBV28 and TRBJ2-2, with TRBD1 as a possible D gene (5 bases). The CDR3 has 14 residues. Trimming pared 5 bases from V and 3 bases from J, leaving 10 bases between. Germline V gene lookup returns CDR1 MDHEN and CDR2 SYDVKM. The DNA for the CDR3 is TGTGCCAGCAGTCCCCAACAGGACACCGGGGAGCTGTTTTTT. This translates into CASSPQQDTGELFF.

This chain joins TRBV30 and TRBJ2-4; 8 positions match TRBD1. V gave up 6 bases and J gave up 6 bases; unmatched junction bases: 7. This CDR3 comprises 13 residues. In germline, CDR1 is GTSNPN, CDR2 SVGIG (reference sequence). The CDR3 reads CACHGTGLNIQYF. The CDR3 nucleotides are TGTGCCTGCCATGGGACAGGCTTAAACATTCAGTACTTC.

The J gene is TRBJ2-7, the V gene TRBV18, with TRBD1 matching 7 bases. The CDR3 contains 14 residues. J lost 7 bases, V lost 3 bases, and 9 bases had no gene match. The germline V gene encodes CDR1 KGHSH and CDR2 LQKENI. The CDR3 sequence is CASSPRTGLGEQYF. In DNA, the CDR3 is TGTGCCAGCTCACCTCGGACAGGTCTGGGGGAGCAGTACTTC.

The chain carries TRBV27 and TRBJ2-3; 7 nucleotides align to TRBD1. V shed 3 bases and J 3 bases; nucleotides not matched to a gene: 9. The CDR3 is 16 residues long. Looked up from germline, CDR1 is MNHEY and CDR2 is SMNVEV (reference sequence). CDR3 in DNA: TGTGCCAGCAGTTTCCTAGGGGGCGCGAGGACAGATACGCAGTATTTT. Protein product: CASSFLGGARTDTQYF.

This CDR3 reads CASSPMTSNYGYTF. The CDR3 coding sequence is TGTGCCAGCAGCCCAATGACTTCTAACTATGGCTACACCTTC. The chain employs TRBV7-6 and TRBJ1-2; unclear D gene. V lost 5 bases and J lost 0, with 10 bases in between. The V gene's germline CDR1 is SGHVS and CDR2 FNYEAQ. The CDR3 extends over 14 amino acids.

J is TRBJ2-5 and V is TRBV10-2; 8 nucleotides line up with TRBD2. Germline assignment: CDR1 WSHSY and CDR2 SAAADI. CDR3 length: 13 residues. J was trimmed by 10 bases and V by 5 bases; bases with no gene match: 9. The CDR3 DNA sequence: TGCGCCAGCAGTCTAACAGCGGGAGCAGGCCAGTACTTC. Residues: CASSLTAGAGQYF.

The CDR3 DNA sequence: TGTGCCAGCAGCCCTCGACAGGGGTTAGGCGAAGAGACCCAGTACTTC. Translated: CASSPRQGLGEETQYF. The chain has TRBV28 and TRBJ2-5, with 8 bases fitting TRBD1. With 6 bases clipped from V and 3 bases from J, the junction kept 12 bases outside the gene matches. Germline V gene data show CDR1 as MDHEN and CDR2 as SYDVKM. The CDR3 runs 16 residues.

The chain carries TRBV6-1 and TRBJ2-1; 7 positions match TRBD2. The V gene end was trimmed by 4 bases and the J gene end by 3 bases; junction bases not matched to a gene: 6. CDR1 is MNHNS and CDR2 is SASEGT in the germline V gene. The CDR3 is made up of 15 amino acids. The CDR3 DNA is TGTGCCAGCAGTGCGGGCGGGGAGGGCTACAATGAGCAGTTCTTC. Protein: CASSAGGEGYNEQFF.

The chain carries TRBV7-3 and TRBJ1-1; 11 positions agree with TRBD1. Germline-derived CDR1 and CDR2 are SGHTA and FQGTGA. The junction had 4 bases not matched to a gene; V was cut back by 5 bases and J by 11 bases. The CDR3 totals 12 residues. CDR3 DNA sequence: TGTGCCAGCAGCGGGGACAGGGGGATTGCTTTCTTT. This sequence encodes CASSGDRGIAFF.

The genes are TRBV5-1 and TRBJ1-5; D uncertain. V was trimmed by 4 bases and J by 11 bases, leaving 13 bases between them. Germline V gives CDR1 SGHRS, CDR2 YFSETQ. The CDR3 is made up of 12 amino acids. The CDR3 loop is CASSPVLQTQHF. Written as DNA, the CDR3 is TGCGCCAGCAGCCCGGTACTCCAGACCCAGCATTTT.

This clone was observed a few times. The rearrangement uses TRBV7-2 and TRBJ1-5; D is ambiguous. Germline loops: CDR1 SGHTA, CDR2 FQGNSA. V gave up 3 bases and J gave up 1 base, with 4 bases separating them. CDR3 length: 13 amino acids. CDR3 in amino acids: CASSFKSNQPQHF. CDR3 bases: TGTGCCAGCAGCTTTAAAAGCAATCAGCCCCAGCATTTT.

The chain is built from TRBV2 and TRBJ2-1; 8 bases line up with TRBD2. With 7 bases clipped from V and 7 bases from J, the junction kept 6 bases outside the gene matches. CDR1 and CDR2 (germline): SNHLY, FYNNEI. The CDR3 loop spans 13 amino acids. The CDR3 DNA follows: TGTGCCAGCATTGTCTCGGGAGGGAATGAGCAGTTCTTC. This sequence encodes CASIVSGGNEQFF.

V usage is TRBV30 and J usage is TRBJ1-2; TRBD1 matches 8 bases. The CDR3 spans 11 residues. The germline V gene encodes CDR1 GTSNPN and CDR2 SVGIG (reference sequence). The trim removed 8 bases at V and 8 bases at J, leaving 7 bases unmatched. CDR3 sequence: CAHGQGYGYTF. The CDR3 coding sequence is TGTGCCCACGGACAGGGATACGGCTACACCTTC.

V is TRBV20-1 and J is TRBJ2-5; D ambiguous. Trimming pared 1 base from V and 4 bases from J, leaving 4 bases between. CDR3 length equals 11 residues. The germline V gene has CDR1 DFQATT and CDR2 SNEGSKA (reference sequence). The CDR3 loop reads CSARGGETQYF. The CDR3 DNA follows: TGCAGTGCTAGAGGAGGAGAGACCCAGTACTTC.

V usage is TRBV27 and J usage is TRBJ2-7; TRBD2 is a possible D gene (6 bases). This CDR3 region has 17 residues. V dropped 3 bases and J dropped 1 base, with 19 bases sitting between them. Germline V lookup: CDR1 MNHEY, CDR2 SMNVEV (reference sequence). The CDR3 reads CASSFRLGGGRSYEQYF. The CDR3 DNA sequence: TGTGCCAGCAGTTTTCGCCTCGGGGGAGGTAGATCCTACGAGCAGTACTTC.

The chain has TRBV28 and TRBJ1-1; D is perhaps TRBD1 (5 bases). This CDR3 spans 12 amino acids. V shed 10 bases and J shed 1 base, with 10 bases lying between them. Germline lookup yields CDR1 MDHEN and CDR2 SYDVKM. Here the CDR3 reads CATRRGNTEAFF. CDR3 sequence (DNA): TGTGCCACCAGAAGGGGGAACACTGAAGCTTTCTTT. The complete variable domain, with remaining parts taken from reference TRBV28 and TRBJ1-1, reads DVKVTQSSRYLVKRTGEKVFLECVQDMDHENMFWYRQDPGLGLRLIYFSYDVKMKEKGDIPEGYSVSREKKERFSLILESASTNQTSMYLCATRRGNTEAFFGQGTRLTVV.

The chain uses TRBV5-1 and TRBJ1-2; 10 bases line up with TRBD1. V was clipped by 4 bases and J by 7 bases; unmatched bases: 10. CDR3 size: 15 residues. Germline V lookup: CDR1 SGHRS, CDR2 YFSETQ. The CDR3 spells CASSPTGTGVGGYTF. CDR3 nucleotides: TGCGCCAGCAGCCCAACCGGGACAGGGGTCGGTGGCTACACCTTC.

The V call is TRBV6-5, the J call TRBJ1-2; TRBD1 matches at 7 bases. Trimming removed 2 bases from V and 4 bases from J; junction bases left unmatched: 7. The V gene's germline CDR1 is MNHEY and CDR2 SVGAGI. CDR3 length: 15 residues. Here the CDR3 reads CASSYRGGQFYGYTF. The CDR3 DNA reads as TGTGCCAGCAGTTACCGGGGGGGACAGTTCTATGGCTACACCTTC.

The V call is TRBV5-1, the J call TRBJ1-1; D is unclear. The germline gives CDR1 SGHRS, CDR2 YFSETQ. The CDR3 sequence is 16 residues long. Trimming took off 0 bases at V and 0 bases at J, with 12 bases between the two ends. CDR3 loop: CASSLGSETMNTEAFF. CDR3 sequence (DNA): TGCGCCAGCAGCTTGGGATCAGAAACCATGAACACTGAAGCTTTCTTT. Variable domain in full (rest from reference TRBV5-1 and TRBJ1-1): KAGVTQTPRYLIKTRGQQVTLSCSPISGHRSVSWYQQTPGQGLQFLFEYFSETQRNKGNFPGRFSGRQFSNSRSEMNVSTLELGDSALYLCASSLGSETMNTEAFFGQGTRLTVV.

This clone was counted once. The J gene is TRBJ1-1, the V gene TRBV7-9; D might be TRBD1 (6 bases). Per the germline V gene, CDR1 is SEHNR and CDR2 is FQNEAQ (reference sequence). Trimming left V 5 bases short and J 3 bases short, with 16 bases between. CDR3 length: 15 residues. Written as DNA, the CDR3 is TGTGCCAGCAGCCGTTTGGGGGCGCGGGACACTGAAGCTTTCTTT. Its translation: CASSRLGARDTEAFF.

The genes are TRBV27 and TRBJ2-7, with 9 bases lining up with TRBD1. The CDR3 runs to 15 residues. With 6 bases clipped from V and 6 bases from J, the junction kept 12 bases outside the gene matches. Germline CDR1 MNHEY, CDR2 SMNVEV (reference sequence). DNA of the CDR3: TGTGCCAGCAGCTCGACCGGGACAGGGTCCCGCGAGCAGTACTTC. This gives the protein CASSSTGTGSREQYF.

J is TRBJ2-7 and V is TRBV9; possible D gene TRBD2, 6 bases. Germline CDR1 reads SGDLS; CDR2 reads YYNGEE. There are 15 residues in the CDR3. V lost 0 bases to trimming and J lost 3 bases, with 13 bases between them. The CDR3: CASSVDERANYEQYF. CDR3 nucleotide sequence: TGTGCCAGCAGCGTAGACGAGCGGGCCAACTACGAGCAGTACTTC.